These 30 T cell receptor beta chains originate from one sample sequenced in a study of molecular identifiers for immune sequencing clone quantification. TCRdb processed the PCR reads anew with MiXCR; each CDR3 protein has one entry. The data show 88,000 or so distinct CDR3 sequences, with roughly a fifth seen just once and approximately 1.1% held by the top ten. The sequencing sample was made of naive CD8+ T cells from blood, with Jurkat cell RNA spiked in. Subset here: FACS-sorted CD8+CD4-CCR7+CD45RA+ naive T cells. The receptor set was obtained from a human donor in good health. Some libraries in this study had Jurkat cell RNA spiked in.

This clonotype was seen at least ten times. V gene TRBV11-2 combines with J gene TRBJ2-1; D uncertain. The germline gives CDR1 SGHAT, CDR2 FQNNGV. The CDR3 is 12 amino acids. Trimming took 1 base from V and 8 from J, leaving 6 bases between them. CDR3 DNA: TGTGCCAGCAGCTTAGTACCCTATGAGCAGTTCTTC. Translation: CASSLVPYEQFF.

This clonotype came up a few times. One base away lies a much larger clone, so this may be a sequencing read error. This sequence joins TRBV11-2 and TRBJ2-5; D is undetermined. V lost 4 bases and J lost 2, with 23 bases in between. The CDR3 runs to 18 residues. Germline CDR1 SGHAT, CDR2 FQNNGV. Written as DNA, the CDR3 is TGTGCCAGCAGCTGGGCGCCCAAGGGCGGAGATGGTCAAGAGACCCAGTACTTC. The encoded protein is CASSWAPKGGDGQETQYF.

This rearrangement joins TRBV27 to TRBJ2-7, with 10 nucleotides matching TRBD1. CDR3 length equals 15 residues. Germline values: CDR1 MNHEY, CDR2 SMNVEV (reference sequence). V lost 5 bases and J lost 7; bases outside the gene matches: 11. CDR3 nucleotides: TGTGCCAGCAGTATGGGGACAGGGGCTGTGTTAGAGCAGTACTTC. This translates into CASSMGTGAVLEQYF.

This clonotype was seen a few times. This sequence joins TRBV6-5 and TRBJ1-4; D unclear. The CDR3 is 15 residues long. The germline V gene encodes CDR1 MNHEY and CDR2 SVGAGI. Trimming took off 6 bases at V and 0 bases at J, with 11 bases between the two ends. CDR3 residues: CASSPRLTTNEKLFF. CDR3 nucleotide sequence: TGTGCCAGCAGCCCCCGACTAACAACTAATGAAAAACTGTTTTTT.

This clonotype was recorded at least ten times. CDR3: CSARDRSGEITYEQYF. CDR3 nucleotide sequence: TGCAGTGCTAGAGACAGATCAGGGGAAATAACGTACGAGCAGTACTTC. The chain links TRBV20-1 to TRBJ2-7; tentatively, D is TRBD1 (6 bases). The CDR3 runs 16 residues. The V end was cut by 0 bases, the J end by 4 bases, with 19 bases between. The germline V gene has CDR1 DFQATT and CDR2 SNEGSKA (reference sequence).

The V call is TRBV6-6, the J call TRBJ1-4; a possible D gene is TRBD1 (6 bases). The V and J ends lost 5 bases and 12 bases respectively, with 13 bases between them. This CDR3 is 12 amino acids long. Per germline, CDR1 MNHNY and CDR2 SVGAGI (reference sequence). The CDR3 spells CASSGGAEELFF. DNA for the CDR3: TGTGCCAGCAGTGGGGGGGCCGAGGAACTGTTTTTT.

The sample holds many counts of this clonotype. The chain employs TRBV3-1 and TRBJ2-7; D not resolved. This CDR3 is built from 16 residues. Trimming pared 1 base from V and 0 bases from J, leaving 13 bases between. The germline V gene encodes CDR1 LGHDT and CDR2 YNNKEL (reference sequence). This CDR3 is CASSQGSRMGSYEQYF. The DNA of the CDR3 is TGTGCCAGCAGCCAAGGGTCCCGAATGGGCTCCTACGAGCAGTACTTC.

This clonotype was recorded once. One junction end does not reproduce the germline sequence, and a read error may be involved. J is TRBJ1-1 and V is TRBV6-2 or TRBV6-3; D unresolved. Germline CDR1 MNHEY, CDR2 SVGEGT. The CDR3 extends over 13 amino acids. The CDR3 loop reads CARSSRSNTEAFF. The CDR3 DNA reads as TGTGCCCGCAGCTCTAGGTCCAACACTGAAGCTTTCTTT.

With respect to this clonotype: This could be a read error, since a much larger clone is one nucleotide away. This likely comes from a read error, as the CDR3 has no conserved phenylalanine or tryptophan at its end. The CDR3 loop reads CSVKDRGEVLETQYL. The CDR3 DNA reads TGCAGCGTTAAAGACAGGGGCGAGGTTTTAGAGACCCAGTACCTC. V usage is TRBV29-1 and J usage is TRBJ2-5, with 8 nucleotides matching TRBD1. The germline V gene encodes CDR1 SQVTM and CDR2 ANQGSEA. CDR3 length: 15 residues.

This clonotype occurred many times. The CDR3 bases are TGTGCCAGCAGCTTTTTTGCCCCTCAAGCGGGCGCAGATACGCAGTATTTT. Translated: CASSFFAPQAGADTQYF. V is TRBV7-2 and J is TRBJ2-3; possible D gene TRBD2, 6 bases. The CDR3 is 17 residues long. V lost 3 bases and J lost 4, with 20 bases in between. Germline CDR1 SGHTA, CDR2 FQGNSA.

This clonotype was counted many times. The gene calls are TRBV28 and TRBJ2-3; no reliable D call. CDR3 size: 14 residues. Trimming removed 5 bases from V and 1 base from J, with 10 bases in between. Germline CDR1 and CDR2: MDHEN and SYDVKM. The CDR3: CASSISTRTDTQYF. Written as DNA, the CDR3 is TGTGCCAGCAGTATATCAACCCGCACAGATACGCAGTATTTT.

This clonotype was counted a few times. The chain couples TRBV7-9 to TRBJ2-1; 9 bases map to TRBD2. CDR1 is SEHNR and CDR2 is FQNEAQ in the germline V gene (reference sequence). Losses at the gene ends were 3 bases for V and 0 bases for J; bases not matched to a gene: 6. There are 17 residues in the CDR3. CDR3: CASSLPSGTSSYNEQFF. In nucleotides, the CDR3 is TGTGCCAGCAGCTTGCCTAGCGGGACTAGCTCCTACAATGAGCAGTTCTTC.

Concerning this clonotype: One junction end does not reproduce the germline sequence, and a read error may be involved. The chain uses TRBV6-2 or TRBV6-3 and TRBJ2-7; D gene unclear. This CDR3 region has 13 residues. CDR1 is MNHEY and CDR2 is SVGEGT in the germline V gene. In nucleotides, the CDR3 is TGTGCCAGCGGTTACAGCCTCTCCTACGAGCAGTACTTC. Protein: CASGYSLSYEQYF.

In this sample, this clonotype turned up a few times. DNA for the CDR3: TGCAGCGCCATAATTAGGCAGGGGGCTTCTGGAAACACCATATATTTT. Translation gives CSAIIRQGASGNTIYF. The rearrangement joins TRBV29-1 to TRBJ1-3; TRBD1 agrees at 8 bases. CDR3 length: 16 amino acids. Per germline, CDR1 SQVTM and CDR2 ANQGSEA. V lost 7 bases, J lost 1 base, and 12 bases stayed unmatched.

This clonotype has at least ten counts. The chain joins TRBV4-1 to TRBJ2-5; D is undetermined. Germline lookup yields CDR1 MGHRA and CDR2 YSYEKL. V was clipped by 0 bases and J by 4 bases, with 3 bases between them. The length of the CDR3 is 12 residues. The CDR3 sequence: CASSQDRETQYF. The CDR3, as DNA: TGCGCCAGCAGCCAAGATCGAGAGACCCAGTACTTC.

In this sample, this clonotype turned up once. A much larger clone differs by one base, so this may be a read error. V is TRBV20-1 and J is TRBJ2-7, with TRBD1 identical over 11 bases. This CDR3 has 15 amino acids. The V segment lost 1 base and the J segment 3 bases; nucleotides outside the gene matches: 5. Looked up from germline, CDR1 is DFQATT and CDR2 is SNEGSKA (reference sequence). This chain's CDR3 is CSARAVGQGDYEQYF. The CDR3 DNA is TGCAGTGCTAGAGCCGTGGGACAGGGGGACTACGAGCAGTACTTC.

In this sample, this clonotype turned up many times. The chain employs TRBV5-1 and TRBJ2-7; TRBD1 matches at 8 bases. The CDR3 runs 15 residues. J lost 0 bases, V lost 0 bases, and 2 bases had no gene match. Germline loops: CDR1 SGHRS, CDR2 YFSETQ. CDR3 amino acids: CASSLGQGYSYEQYF. CDR3 in DNA: TGCGCCAGCAGCTTGGGACAGGGGTACTCCTACGAGCAGTACTTC.

A remark on this clonotype: The junction differs from germline at one of its ends, possibly a read error. This chain uses TRBV30 with TRBJ1-2; perhaps TRBD1 as D (6 bases). CDR3 length equals 15 residues. Germline V gene sequence: CDR1 GTSNPN, CDR2 SVGIG (reference sequence). This CDR3 is CARSVQWTDTYGYTF. The CDR3 DNA reads TGTGCCCGGAGTGTACAGTGGACAGACACCTATGGCTACACCTTC.

This rearrangement joins TRBV6-5 to TRBJ2-1; D is ambiguous. This CDR3 is built from 15 residues. V lost 2 bases and J 2 bases, leaving 10 bases between the germline ends. CDR1 is MNHEY, CDR2 SVGAGI, per germline. CDR3 residues: CASSYGPLAYNEQFF. CDR3 nucleotide sequence: TGTGCCAGCAGTTACGGACCGTTGGCCTACAATGAGCAGTTCTTC.

The chain uses TRBV4-1 and TRBJ2-5, with unresolved D. The better agreement between TRBJ2-1 and the DNA end casts doubt on the J call. Germline V lookup: CDR1 MGHRA, CDR2 YSYEKL. The length of the CDR3 is 13 residues. DNA of the CDR3: TGCGCCAGCAGCCAAGTTCTAACGGAGACCCAGTTCTTC. It codes for CASSQVLTETQFF.

This rearrangement joins TRBV29-1 to TRBJ2-2, with D perhaps TRBD1 (5 bases). This CDR3 region has 16 residues. The V end lost 2 bases, the J end lost 2 bases, and 15 bases lay between the germline ends. Germline CDR1 and CDR2: SQVTM and ANQGSEA. CDR3 DNA sequence: TGCAGCGTTGAACTACGGCGGCAGGGCAACACCGGGGAGCTGTTTTTT. Protein product: CSVELRRQGNTGELFF.

The rearrangement links TRBV5-5 to TRBJ1-3, with 7 bases aligning to TRBD1. From germline, CDR1 is SGHKS and CDR2 YYEKEE (reference sequence). After removal of 0 bases from V and 3 bases from J, the junction contained 3 bases not matched to a gene. The CDR3 covers 15 residues. The CDR3 nucleotides are TGTGCCAGCAGCTTGGAGGGGGCGTTTGGAAACACCATATATTTT. As protein: CASSLEGAFGNTIYF.

This clonotype was counted ten times or more. The V and J genes are TRBV27 and TRBJ1-5; TRBD1 aligns across 8 bases. This CDR3 has 16 amino acids. Germline trimming cut 5 bases from V and 5 bases from J; bases unmatched to any gene: 11. Germline values: CDR1 MNHEY, CDR2 SMNVEV (reference sequence). The CDR3 DNA reads as TGTGCCAGCAGTCGCCCCACGACAGGGGAGCATCAGCCCCAGCATTTT. Translating it yields CASSRPTTGEHQPQHF.

This clonotype was seen many times. V is TRBV29-1 and J is TRBJ2-1, with D unclear. Deletions cut 7 bases from V and 8 bases from J, with 15 bases between. The CDR3 covers 12 residues. In germline, CDR1 is SQVTM, CDR2 ANQGSEA. The CDR3: CSGTRGVDEQFF. DNA of the CDR3: TGCAGCGGGACCCGCGGAGTAGATGAGCAGTTCTTC.

The V and J genes are TRBV20-1 and TRBJ1-5; D gene unclear. Trimming took off 0 bases at V and 0 bases at J, with 12 bases between the two ends. The germline V gene encodes CDR1 DFQATT and CDR2 SNEGSKA (reference sequence). The CDR3 length is 16 residues. CDR3 nucleotide sequence: TGCAGTGCTAGAGATTCCTACAGTTATAGCAATCAGCCCCAGCATTTT. This translates into CSARDSYSYSNQPQHF.

The sample holds many counts of this clonotype. J is TRBJ1-4 and V is TRBV7-9; no reliable D call. The CDR3 has 15 amino acids. Trimming stripped 5 bases from V and 0 bases from J, with 10 bases between. Germline V gives CDR1 SEHNR, CDR2 FQNEAQ (reference sequence). The CDR3 region has the DNA TGTGCCAGCAGCCCGTCGGGATCAACTAATGAAAAACTGTTTTTT. Protein: CASSPSGSTNEKLFF.

This clonotype was detected ten times or more. CDR3 bases: TGCAGTGCTCGACACAGGGACAGGCCTGAAGCTTTCTTT. Its translation is CSARHRDRPEAFF. The chain carries TRBV20-1 and TRBJ1-1, with 8 nucleotides matching TRBD1. The CDR3 spans 13 residues. J was trimmed by 6 bases and V by 5 bases; bases with no gene match: 8. From germline, CDR1 is DFQATT and CDR2 SNEGSKA (reference sequence).

This clonotype was observed at least ten times. The chain carries TRBV27 and TRBJ1-5, with D possibly TRBD1 on 6 matching bases. Germline V CDR1 and CDR2: MNHEY, SMNVEV (reference sequence). Trimming stripped 6 bases from V and 5 bases from J, with 11 bases between. CDR3 size: 13 residues. In DNA form, the CDR3 reads TGTGCCAGCAGCCAACAGGGCCATCAGCCCCAGCATTTT. Protein: CASSQQGHQPQHF.

This clonotype was counted a few times. The chain is built from TRBV19 and TRBJ2-7; D call uncertain. Germline assignment: CDR1 LNHDA and CDR2 SQIVND (reference sequence). The CDR3 has 14 amino acids. V was pared by 3 bases and J by 1 base, with 10 bases between. The DNA of the CDR3 is TGTGCCAGTAGTATTTACTGGGGTTCCTACGAGCAGTACTTC. Translating gives CASSIYWGSYEQYF.

This clonotype occurred a few times. A much larger clone is a single base away; this may be a read error. V usage is TRBV10-2 and J usage is TRBJ2-3; D might be TRBD1 (7 bases). This CDR3 contains 17 residues. Trimming removed 7 bases at V and 4 bases at J, with 24 bases between. Germline-derived CDR1 and CDR2 are WSHSY and SAAADI. CDR3 sequence: CASKEGRSGGSSDTQYF. The CDR3 nucleotides are TGCGCCAGCAAGGAGGGAAGATCAGGGGGTTCTTCAGATACGCAGTATTTT.